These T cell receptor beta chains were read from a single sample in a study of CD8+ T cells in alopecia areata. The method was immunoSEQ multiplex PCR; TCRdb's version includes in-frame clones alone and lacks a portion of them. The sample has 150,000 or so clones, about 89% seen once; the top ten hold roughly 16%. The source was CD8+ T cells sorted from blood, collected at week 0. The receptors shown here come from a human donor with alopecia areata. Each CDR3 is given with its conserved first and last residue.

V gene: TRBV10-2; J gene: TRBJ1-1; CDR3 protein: CASSESRDYTEAFF
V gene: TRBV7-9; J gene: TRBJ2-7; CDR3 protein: CASSLLLAEIYEQYF
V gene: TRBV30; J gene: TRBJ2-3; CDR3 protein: CAFKILAGSTDTQYF
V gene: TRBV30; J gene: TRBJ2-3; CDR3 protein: CAWSNGVSTDTQYF
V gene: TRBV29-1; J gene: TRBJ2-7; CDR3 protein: CSVEALVGGGEQYF
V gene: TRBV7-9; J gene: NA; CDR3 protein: CASSPARGQERSEQYF
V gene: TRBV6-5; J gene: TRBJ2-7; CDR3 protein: CASSSPGLYEQYF
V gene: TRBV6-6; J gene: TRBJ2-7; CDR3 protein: CASSYYLPTESYEQYF
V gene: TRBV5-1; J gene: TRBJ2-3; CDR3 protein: CASSLAEGREDTQYF
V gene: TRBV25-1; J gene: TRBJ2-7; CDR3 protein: CASRGDRAREQYF
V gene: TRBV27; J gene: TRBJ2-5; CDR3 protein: CASSPDPGGLETQYF
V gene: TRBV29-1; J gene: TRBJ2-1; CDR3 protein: CSVGYGSSYNEQFF
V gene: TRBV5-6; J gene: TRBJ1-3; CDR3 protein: CASSLGGSGNTIYF
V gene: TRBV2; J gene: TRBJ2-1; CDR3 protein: CASSPLAGETNEQFF
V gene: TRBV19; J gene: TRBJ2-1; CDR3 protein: CASSITGGLGNEQFF
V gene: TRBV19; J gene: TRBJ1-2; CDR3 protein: CASTPVFTGAGGYTF
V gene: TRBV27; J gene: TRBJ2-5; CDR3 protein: CASTSLGTGETQYF
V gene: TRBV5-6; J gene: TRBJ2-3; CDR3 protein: CASSSSGVLTDTQYF
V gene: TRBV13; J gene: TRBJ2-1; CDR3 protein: CASSLGLESYNEQFF
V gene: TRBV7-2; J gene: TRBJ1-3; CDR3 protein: CASSRTGGVPGNTIYF
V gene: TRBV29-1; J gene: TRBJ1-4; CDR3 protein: CSVEDWDSMVGAEKLFF
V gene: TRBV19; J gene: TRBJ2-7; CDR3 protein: CASSPGYRGVYEQYF
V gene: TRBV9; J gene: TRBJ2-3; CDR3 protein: CASSVGGDTDTQYF
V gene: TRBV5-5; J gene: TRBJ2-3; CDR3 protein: CASSLSGGSPDTQYF
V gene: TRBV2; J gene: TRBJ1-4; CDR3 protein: CASTPSGQGNEKLFF
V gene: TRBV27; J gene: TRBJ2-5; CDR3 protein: CASSLSGGSRETQYF
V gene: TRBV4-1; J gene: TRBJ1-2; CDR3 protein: CASSQVSVIFLDAPIYGYTF
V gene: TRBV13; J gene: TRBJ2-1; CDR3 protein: CASSSRGRAYNEQFF
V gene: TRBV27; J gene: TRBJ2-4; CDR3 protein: CASSFGVPRDIQYF
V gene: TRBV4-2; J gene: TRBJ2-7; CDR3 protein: CASSQEGPYEQYF
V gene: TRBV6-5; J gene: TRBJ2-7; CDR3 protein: CASSPVGPRSYEQYF
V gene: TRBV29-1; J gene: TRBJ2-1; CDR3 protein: CSVEDQGRVSYNEQFF
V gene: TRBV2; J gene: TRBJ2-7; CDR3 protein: CASDDKVHEQYF
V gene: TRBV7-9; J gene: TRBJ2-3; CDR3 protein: CASSPPDYTDTQYF
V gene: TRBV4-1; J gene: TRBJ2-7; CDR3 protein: CASSRTTGSDYEQYF
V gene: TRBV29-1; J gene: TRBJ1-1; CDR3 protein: CSVLLASKQGRDTEAFF
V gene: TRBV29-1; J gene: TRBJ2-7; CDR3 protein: CSVEEAGSEQYF
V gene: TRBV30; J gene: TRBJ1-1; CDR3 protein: CAWSVQGSGTEAFF
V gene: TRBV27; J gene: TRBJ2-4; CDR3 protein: CASSGTGGGENIQYF
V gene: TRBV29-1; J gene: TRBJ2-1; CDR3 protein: CSSCRGGKYNEQFF
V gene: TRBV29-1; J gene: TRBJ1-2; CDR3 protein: CSVDVDLYGYTF
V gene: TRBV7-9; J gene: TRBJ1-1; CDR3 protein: CASSLVQGAERRTFF
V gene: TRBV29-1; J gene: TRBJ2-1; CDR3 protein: CSVYGAGGSYNEQFF
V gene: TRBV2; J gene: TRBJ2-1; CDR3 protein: CASSARNNEQFF
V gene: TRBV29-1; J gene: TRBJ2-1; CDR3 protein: CSVASGPTHNEQFF
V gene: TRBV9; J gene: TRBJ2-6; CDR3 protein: CASSTHQDNVLTF
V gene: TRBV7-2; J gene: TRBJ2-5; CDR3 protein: CASSLGGGPQETQYF
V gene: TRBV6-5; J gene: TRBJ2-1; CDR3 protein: CASSYRPSGDEQFF
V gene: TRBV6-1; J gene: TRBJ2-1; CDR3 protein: CASSAPPSGTSANNEQFF
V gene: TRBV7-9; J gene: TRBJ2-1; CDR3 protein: CASSLSGYSSYNEQFF
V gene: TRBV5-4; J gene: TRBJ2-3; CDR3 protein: CASSYPGLGTDTQYF
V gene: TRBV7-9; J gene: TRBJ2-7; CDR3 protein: CASSTTSPYEQYF
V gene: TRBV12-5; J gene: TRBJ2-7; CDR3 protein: CASGFDLLDREAVYEQYF